The 7 T cell receptor beta chains given below trace back to one sample, sequenced in a study of T cell clonality in common variable immunodeficiency. Broader study findings: In common variable immunodeficiency, TCR beta chains reportedly carried fewer deletions and N-nucleotide insertions.

The table came from immunoSEQ multiplex PCR; TCRdb's copy has only in-frame clones and leaves some out. The data show approximately 35,000 clones, with none appearing a single time. Their recognized antigens are unknown. Sequencing was performed on peripheral blood mononuclear cells. Receptor source: a human donor with common variable immunodeficiency.

As for this clone: The read terminates 3 residues ahead of where the CDR3 ends, so the germline J gene completes it. V gene TRBV30 combines with J gene TRBJ2-1, with 7 positions matching TRBD2. The CDR3 is 11 residues long. Germline loops: CDR1 GTSNPN, CDR2 SVGIG (reference sequence). Losses at the gene ends were 8 bases for V and 5 bases for J; bases not matched to a gene: 3. Partial CDR3 DNA: TGTGCCGGGGGGGGTAACAATGAG. Protein: CAGGGNNE. The full CDR3 sequence reads CAGGGNNEQFF.

For this clone: The read falls 3 residues short of the CDR3 end, and the missing part is taken from the germline J gene. The rearrangement uses TRBV7-3 and TRBJ2-2; possibly TRBD2 for D (6 bases). V was trimmed by 4 bases and J by 0 bases, leaving 12 bases between them. Germline CDR1 is SGHTA and CDR2 is FQGTGA. This CDR3 contains 16 residues. CDR3 DNA, as far as it was read: TGTGCCAGCAGCTCGGCGGCGGGGTCGAACACCGGGGAG. It codes for CASSSAAGSNTGE. The CDR3 in its entirety is CASSSAAGSNTGELFF.

A remark on this clone: One end of the junction fails to match germline, which may point to a read error. With the read ending 3 residues before the CDR3 end, the germline J gene is used to fill in that end. This chain connects TRBV7-8 to TRBJ2-4; D might be TRBD1 (5 bases). The CDR3 totals 14 residues. CDR1 is SGHVS, CDR2 FQNEAQ, per germline. CDR3: CASSTFQDKYIQYF. CDR3 DNA, as far as it was read: TGTGCCAGCAGTACCTTTCAGGACAAATACATT.

In regard to this clone: Relative to the germline gene, one junction end is altered; a read error may explain this. Read sequence stops 3 residues before the CDR3 end, and the germline J gene provides the missing end. The chain uses TRBV7-9 and TRBJ1-6; D may be TRBD1 (5 bases). The length of the CDR3 is 14 residues. Germline V gene lookup returns CDR1 SEHNR and CDR2 FQNEAQ (reference sequence). The DNA read from the CDR3 is TGTTCCAGCAGCCTGACAGCGGGGAATTCACCC. Translation gives CSSSLTAGNSP. The full-length CDR3 reads as CSSSLTAGNSPLHF.

This clone was detected many times. The sequence runs out 3 residues before the end of the CDR3; the remainder is reconstructed from the germline J gene. The J gene is TRBJ2-1, the V gene TRBV9; 7 positions match TRBD1. CDR3 length equals 15 residues. The junction had 11 bases not matched to a gene; V was cut back by 2 bases and J by 9 bases. Germline-derived CDR1 and CDR2 are SGDLS and YYNGEE. The CDR3 bases that were read are TGTGCCAGCAGCGTTCTTATGACAGGGAATAGTGAG. Protein: CASSVLMTGNSE. The complete CDR3 reads CASSVLMTGNSEQFF.

A few counts support this clone. Read coverage stops 3 residues before the CDR3 terminus; the germline J gene supplies the remainder. This chain links TRBV19 with TRBJ2-5; TRBD2 matches at 7 bases. Germline values: CDR1 LNHDA, CDR2 SQIVND (reference sequence). Trimming cost V 4 bases and J 6 bases; bases outside gene matches: 14. The CDR3 contains 16 residues. The CDR3 sequence is CASSRGGGARNKTQYF. Incomplete CDR3 DNA: TGTGCCAGTAGTAGGGGGGGAGGGGCGAGGAATAAGACC.

The sample holds many counts of this clone. Read coverage stops 3 residues before the CDR3 terminus; the germline J gene supplies the remainder. The rearrangement uses TRBV5-1 and TRBJ2-7, with 8 bases matching TRBD2. This CDR3 is 14 amino acids long. Germline CDR1 SGHRS, CDR2 YFSETQ. The ends lost 4 bases at V and 2 bases at J; junction bases unmatched: 5. CDR3 DNA (partial): TGCGCCAGCAGCATTAGCGGGACCGCCTACGAG. Translated, it gives CASSISGTAYE. From start to end, the CDR3 is CASSISGTAYEQYF. Filled out from reference TRBV5-1 and TRBJ2-7, the complete variable domain reads KAGVTQTPRYLIKTRGQQVTLSCSPISGHRSVSWYQQTPGQGLQFLFEYFSETQRNKGNFPGRFSGRQFSNSRSEMNVSTLELGDSALYLCASSISGTAYEQYFGPGTRLTVT.